A single sample is the source of the 30 T cell receptor beta chains below, sequenced in a study of response to subunit inactivated influenza vaccine. MiXCR was run by TCRdb on the RT-PCR reads, yielding one entry per CDR3 protein. The sample consists of about 540,000 distinct CDR3 sequences, under 25% of them appearing once. This same sample was also taken into another study, of T cells expressing NK-cell markers. From that study: UMI-tagged 5'RACE template switching yielded the TCR beta cDNA.

Sequenced here: CD4+ T cells sorted from PBMCs, sampled 12 days after vaccination. The receptors originated from a man between 50 and 59 years old who received an inactivated influenza vaccine.

There are a few counts of this clonotype. The V gene is TRBV7-2, the J gene TRBJ2-3, with D possibly being TRBD1 or TRBD2 (5 bases each). Germline V lookup: CDR1 SGHTA, CDR2 FQGNSA. The CDR3 extends over 16 amino acids. V was trimmed by 4 bases and J by 2 bases, leaving 16 bases between them. CDR3 loop: CASSSGTRGVTDTQYF. The CDR3 coding sequence is TGTGCCAGCAGCTCAGGGACGAGGGGCGTCACAGATACGCAGTATTTT.

The chain joins TRBV12-3 or TRBV12-4 to TRBJ2-7; 10 positions agree with TRBD2. The CDR3 extends over 16 amino acids. The V gene end was trimmed by 5 bases and the J gene end by 6 bases; junction bases not matched to a gene: 13. CDR3 residues: CASSSRPGLATGEQYF. The DNA for the CDR3 is TGTGCCAGCAGTAGTCGGCCGGGACTAGCGACCGGCGAGCAGTACTTC.

This rearrangement joins TRBV7-2 to TRBJ1-5; 7 bases are shared with TRBD1. J gave up 3 bases and V 4 bases, and 12 bases lay outside the gene matches. This CDR3 comprises 17 residues. In germline, CDR1 is SGHTA, CDR2 FQGNSA. The DNA for the CDR3 is TGTGCCAGCAGCTCGTTCGGGGGACAGTTTATCAATCAGCCCCAGCATTTT. Its protein product is CASSSFGGQFINQPQHF. The full variable domain, with the rest looked up from reference TRBV7-2 and TRBJ1-5, is GAGVSQSPSNKVTEKGKDVELRCDPISGHTALYWYRQSLGQGLEFLIYFQGNSAPDKSGLPSDRFSAERTGGSVSTLTIQRTQQEDSAVYLCASSSFGGQFINQPQHFGDGTRLSIL.

This clonotype was detected a few times. The V and J genes are TRBV12-3 or TRBV12-4 and TRBJ2-3; TRBD1 matches at 9 bases. CDR3 length: 14 residues. V was clipped by 8 bases and J by 1 base; unmatched bases: 4. The CDR3, as DNA: TGTGCCAGCCGAGGGGACAGGGGCACAGATACGCAGTATTTT. This encodes CASRGDRGTDTQYF.

This rearrangement joins TRBV7-2 to TRBJ1-6, with 9 bases aligning to TRBD1. This CDR3 has 15 amino acids. The V gene's germline CDR1 is SGHTA and CDR2 FQGNSA. Losses at the gene ends were 4 bases for V and 9 bases for J; bases not matched to a gene: 7. The chain's CDR3 is CASSSQGAERSPLHF. The DNA for the CDR3 is TGTGCCAGCAGCTCACAGGGGGCGGAGCGTTCACCCCTCCACTTT.

This clonotype was found many times. The chain employs TRBV7-2 and TRBJ2-3; the match to TRBD2 covers 9 bases. In germline, CDR1 is SGHTA, CDR2 FQGNSA. CDR3 length: 15 residues. V was pared by 5 bases and J by 2 bases, with 5 bases of the junction left unmatched. For the CDR3, the DNA is TGTGCCAGCAGCGGCGGGGGGGCTAACACAGATACGCAGTATTTT. It specifies CASSGGGANTDTQYF.

This chain uses TRBV18 with TRBJ1-5; D is unclear. In germline, CDR1 is KGHSH, CDR2 LQKENI. V was pared by 1 base and J by 2 bases, with 6 bases between. This CDR3 is 14 amino acids long. The CDR3 region has the DNA TGTGCCAGCTCACCACGGTTTGGCAATCAGCCCCAGCATTTT. As protein: CASSPRFGNQPQHF.

This clonotype was counted between two and nine times. The J gene is TRBJ2-5, the V gene TRBV12-3 or TRBV12-4; either TRBD1 or TRBD2 may fit D (5 bases each). The V end lost 3 bases, the J end lost 1 base, and 12 bases lay between the germline ends. The CDR3 consists of 15 residues. For the CDR3, the DNA is TGTGCCAGCAGTTTTTTTGGGGGTGCCCAAGAGACCCAGTACTTC. Amino acids: CASSFFGGAQETQYF.

The CDR3 loop reads CASSRQGRSEAFF. CDR3 bases: TGTGCCAGCAGCCGACAGGGGCGGTCTGAAGCTTTCTTT. V gene TRBV7-3 combines with J gene TRBJ1-1; 8 bases line up with TRBD1. CDR1 and CDR2 (germline): SGHTA, FQGTGA. V lost 5 bases and J lost 6; bases outside the gene matches: 5. This CDR3 has 13 residues.

The V call is TRBV6-2 or TRBV6-3, the J call TRBJ2-3; D is unclear. Germline assignment: CDR1 MNHEY and CDR2 SVGEGT. This CDR3 has 14 residues. V was cut by 6 bases and J by 6 bases, with 16 bases left in between. The CDR3 here is CASRTSRLGDTQYF. The CDR3 DNA follows: TGTGCCAGCAGAACCAGCCGCCTAGGTGATACGCAGTATTTT.

This clonotype was observed a handful of times. This chain joins TRBV14 and TRBJ2-1; tentatively, D is TRBD1 or TRBD2 (5 bases each). V lost 4 bases and J 1 base, leaving 14 bases between the germline ends. The CDR3 covers 16 residues. Per germline, CDR1 SGHDN and CDR2 FVKESK. CDR3 in DNA: TGTGCCAGCAGCCGAACCGGGACGGGTTCCTACAATGAGCAGTTCTTC. This sequence encodes CASSRTGTGSYNEQFF.

This chain links TRBV12-3 or TRBV12-4 with TRBJ1-5; TRBD1 aligns across 8 bases. Losses at the gene ends were 6 bases for V and 5 bases for J; bases not matched to a gene: 9. The CDR3 totals 15 residues. The CDR3 DNA reads TGTGCCAGCAGCTCAAGACAGGGGATGGATCAGCCCCAGCATTTT. Protein: CASSSRQGMDQPQHF.

This chain joins TRBV10-3 and TRBJ2-3; D is possibly TRBD1 (6 bases). This CDR3 spans 15 amino acids. The germline gives CDR1 ENHRY, CDR2 SYGVKD. Trimming took off 5 bases at V and 2 bases at J, with 14 bases between the two ends. CDR3 loop: CAISNRDIVTDTQYF. The DNA of the CDR3 is TGTGCCATCAGTAACAGGGATATAGTCACAGATACGCAGTATTTT.

The CDR3 spells CASTKDRVNTEAFF. The CDR3 bases are TGTGCCAGCACCAAGGACAGGGTGAACACTGAAGCTTTCTTT. The chain has TRBV27 and TRBJ1-1, with 8 nucleotides matching TRBD1. The CDR3 runs 14 residues. CDR1 is MNHEY, CDR2 SMNVEV, per germline (reference sequence). V was clipped by 7 bases and J by 0 bases; unmatched bases: 4.

This clonotype was observed a handful of times. This chain connects TRBV10-3 to TRBJ1-6; D call uncertain. V lost 8 bases to trimming and J lost 9 bases, with 17 bases between them. CDR1 and CDR2 from the germline V gene are ENHRY and SYGVKD. The CDR3 is 14 residues long. CDR3 DNA sequence: TGTGCCATCCGCGGGGAAAGCAAACGTTCACCCCTCCACTTT. Protein: CAIRGESKRSPLHF.

This clonotype was seen only a few times. V is TRBV19 and J is TRBJ2-1; D is possibly TRBD2 (7 bases). The CDR3 contains 15 residues. Germline assignment: CDR1 LNHDA and CDR2 SQIVND (reference sequence). V was pared by 3 bases and J by 5 bases, with 14 bases between. CDR3 protein: CASSMGASGHNEQFF. CDR3 DNA: TGTGCCAGTAGTATGGGGGCTAGCGGACACAATGAGCAGTTCTTC.

This sequence joins TRBV7-9 and TRBJ2-1, with D perhaps TRBD2 (6 bases). The CDR3 is 17 residues long. The V end lost 4 bases, the J end lost 1 base, and 17 bases lay between the germline ends. CDR1 is SEHNR, CDR2 FQNEAQ, per germline (reference sequence). DNA of the CDR3: TGTGCCAGCAGCTCAAGACGATTAGCGGATTCCTACAATGAGCAGTTCTTC. The encoded protein is CASSSRRLADSYNEQFF. The full variable domain, in which reference TRBV7-9 and TRBJ2-1 provide the parts outside the CDR3, is DTGVSQNPRHKITKRGQNVTFRCDPISEHNRLYWYRQTLGQGPEFLTYFQNEAQLEKSRLLSDRFSAERPKGSFSTLEIQRTEQGDSAMYLCASSSRRLADSYNEQFFGPGTRLTVL.

This clonotype was found a few times. The chain combines TRBV11-2 with TRBJ2-7, with D possibly matching TRBD2 (6 bases). The V gene lost 1 base and the J gene lost 0 bases, with 13 bases spanning the gap. The germline V gene encodes CDR1 SGHAT and CDR2 FQNNGV. The CDR3 has 16 residues. The CDR3 DNA is TGTGCCAGCAGCTTAGCGATCGGGGAGGCCTCCTACGAGCAGTACTTC. Translation: CASSLAIGEASYEQYF.

This clonotype was detected many times. The J gene is TRBJ2-7, the V gene TRBV6-2 or TRBV6-3; D call uncertain. Between the trimmed V and J ends, which lost 6 bases and 3 bases, there was a span of 6 bases. The CDR3 has 11 residues. Germline V gene data show CDR1 as MNHEY and CDR2 as SVGEGT. CDR3: CASSHSYEQYF. In nucleotides, the CDR3 is TGTGCCAGCAGCCACAGCTACGAGCAGTACTTC.

The chain has TRBV7-6 and TRBJ2-5, with D possibly being TRBD2 (5 bases). The CDR3 is made up of 14 amino acids. Trimming removed 1 base from V and 2 bases from J, with 8 bases in between. Germline CDR1 reads SGHVS; CDR2 reads FNYEAQ. In DNA form, the CDR3 reads TGTGCCAGCAGCTTAGTAGCGAGACAAGAGACCCAGTACTTC. Translated, it gives CASSLVARQETQYF.

The chain joins TRBV20-1 to TRBJ2-7, with 9 nucleotides matching TRBD2. There are 11 residues in the CDR3. Germline loops: CDR1 DFQATT, CDR2 SNEGSKA (reference sequence). The CDR3 DNA reads as TGCACCGCGGGGGGGGGCTACGAGCAGTACTTC. It codes for CTAGGGYEQYF.

The chain couples TRBV7-2 to TRBJ1-2; D call uncertain. Germline V gives CDR1 SGHTA, CDR2 FQGNSA. The CDR3 covers 11 residues. V lost 4 bases and J lost 13, with 13 bases in between. The CDR3 loop is CASSSWTDPTF. CDR3 bases: TGTGCCAGCAGCTCCTGGACCGACCCCACCTTC.

This clonotype was observed at least ten times. The rearrangement joins TRBV29-1 to TRBJ2-5; the match to TRBD1 covers 7 bases. The CDR3 is 12 residues long. The junction had 5 bases not matched to a gene; V was cut back by 6 bases and J by 4 bases. Germline CDR1 and CDR2: SQVTM and ANQGSEA. The CDR3 DNA reads as TGCAGCGTGGGACAGACCGGAGAGACCCAGTACTTC. Amino acid sequence: CSVGQTGETQYF.

J is TRBJ1-1 and V is TRBV7-2, with a possible D match to TRBD1 (5 bases). V was cut by 1 base and J by 11 bases, with 20 bases left in between. Germline V gene data show CDR1 as SGHTA and CDR2 as FQGNSA. This CDR3 spans 15 amino acids. The CDR3 loop reads CASSLERWARQPAFF. DNA of the CDR3: TGTGCCAGCAGCTTAGAAAGATGGGCGCGACAGCCCGCTTTCTTT.

The gene calls are TRBV4-2 and TRBJ1-4; D may be TRBD1 (5 bases). The V gene lost 0 bases and the J gene lost 1 base, with 15 bases spanning the gap. Germline V gene sequence: CDR1 LGHNA, CDR2 YNFKEQ. The CDR3 is 18 amino acids. The CDR3 region is CASSQEAARGRTNEKLFF. The CDR3 DNA reads as TGTGCCAGCAGCCAAGAAGCGGCTAGGGGTCGAACTAATGAAAAACTGTTTTTT.

The CDR3, as DNA: TGTGCCAGCACTAGACGGATGGAAGAGACCCAGTACTTC. It codes for CASTRRMEETQYF. The J gene is TRBJ2-5, the V gene TRBV12-3 or TRBV12-4; D remains ambiguous. CDR3 length: 13 amino acids. The V end lost 7 bases, the J end lost 3 bases, and 12 bases lay between the germline ends.

This clonotype turned up a few times. The chain couples TRBV14 to TRBJ2-1; D is possibly TRBD1 (5 bases). Trimming shortened V by 4 bases and J by 1 base, and 11 bases separated the two germline ends. The CDR3 is made up of 15 amino acids. Germline lookup yields CDR1 SGHDN and CDR2 FVKESK. CDR3 nucleotides: TGTGCCAGCAGCCCAGGGCGAGGATCCTACAATGAGCAGTTCTTC. Protein sequence: CASSPGRGSYNEQFF.

J is TRBJ2-3 and V is TRBV5-1; the D is unclear. In germline, CDR1 is SGHRS, CDR2 YFSETQ. This CDR3 has 14 amino acids. The V end was cut by 0 bases, the J end by 6 bases, with 11 bases between. In DNA, the CDR3 is TGCGCCAGCAGCTTGGCCAACAGTGGCGATACGCAGTATTTT. Residues: CASSLANSGDTQYF.

This clonotype came up a few times. The V call is TRBV3-1, the J call TRBJ2-7; the D call may be TRBD1 or TRBD2 (5 bases each). The V end was cut by 1 base, the J end by 1 base, with 14 bases between. Germline V gives CDR1 LGHDT, CDR2 YNNKEL (reference sequence). The CDR3 length is 16 residues. DNA of the CDR3: TGTGCCAGCAGCCAAGCCGGGACCTTTCTTTCCTACGAGCAGTACTTC. Translating it yields CASSQAGTFLSYEQYF.

This clonotype was observed a few times. V gene TRBV13 combines with J gene TRBJ2-2; D possibly uses TRBD1 or TRBD2 (5 bases each). V dropped 5 bases and J dropped 7 bases, with 14 bases sitting between them. This CDR3 is built from 14 residues. CDR1 and CDR2 (germline): PRHDT, FYEKMQ (reference sequence). The CDR3 loop is CASSLPGPSGELFF. In DNA form, the CDR3 reads TGTGCCAGCAGCCTTCCGGGACCTAGCGGGGAGCTGTTTTTT.